The source of this T cell receptor (beta chain) is a study of blood T cells in healthy people across ages. Trimming pared 2 bases from V and 6 bases from J, leaving 14 bases between. Germline CDR1 is MDHEN and CDR2 is SYDVKM. The CDR3 covers 14 residues. With a J-beta primer mix and a sample-barcoded 5' primer, a second PCR ran about 6 to 11 cycles. From each sample, at least 2.5 million paired-end reads containing CDR3 were obtained. TCRdb re-derived calls from the 5' RACE reads in MiXCR, one entry per CDR3 protein. This sample has approximately 1.5 million distinct CDR3 sequences, with approximately 43% found just once.

This clonotype was sampled from a woman between 18 and 29 years old in good health. The genes are TRBV28 and TRBJ2-7, with TRBD1 as a possible D gene (6 bases). The sequenced sample consisted of blood. This chain's CDR3 is CASSLNRVKGEQYF. In nucleotides, the CDR3 is TGTGCCAGCAGTTTAAACAGGGTAAAAGGCGAGCAGTACTTC.